The 15 T cell receptor beta chains listed next were all sequenced from one sample in a study of T cell clonality in common variable immunodeficiency. Study results and limitations: Fewer deletions and N-nucleotide insertions were reportedly seen in common variable immunodeficiency TCR beta sequences.

These receptors lack a known antigen. Assay: immunoSEQ multiplex PCR; the TCRdb copy retains only in-frame clones and omits some. The sample table sets out fewer than 20,000 clones. The sequenced material came from peripheral blood mononuclear cells. Every receptor here comes from a human donor with common variable immunodeficiency.

Worth noting for this clone: The CDR3 end is not reached by the read, which stops 3 residues before it; the germline J gene fills it in. The chain has TRBV7-9 and TRBJ2-1; D not resolved. V gave up 5 bases and J gave up 1 base, with 9 bases separating them. This CDR3 spans 14 amino acids. Germline values: CDR1 SEHNR, CDR2 FQNEAQ (reference sequence). The CDR3 loop reads CASSPSGSYNEQFF. The CDR3 DNA, read in part, is TGTGCCAGCAGCCCCTCAGGATCCTACAATGAG.

Details on this clone: The read ends 3 residues early relative to the CDR3; the germline J gene fills the gap. The V and J genes are TRBV20-1 and TRBJ2-5; 7 nucleotides match TRBD2. Unmatched junction bases numbered 11, after V lost 5 bases and J lost 2 bases. CDR1 and CDR2 (germline): DFQATT, SNEGSKA (reference sequence). This CDR3 comprises 15 residues. Partial CDR3 DNA: TGCAGTGCTGGCATGGAGACTAGCACACAAGAGACC. This gives the protein CSAGMETSTQET. The full CDR3 reads CSAGMETSTQETQYF.

As regards this clone: The read stops 3 residues short of the end of the CDR3; the missing end is completed from the germline J gene. The chain links TRBV5-1 to TRBJ1-2; 8 nucleotides align to TRBD1. CDR1 and CDR2 (germline): SGHRS, YFSETQ. This CDR3 is 13 amino acids long. The CDR3 protein is CASARDRGSGYTF. CDR3 bases read: TGCGCCAGCGCGAGAGACAGGGGTAGCGGC.

With respect to this clone: The read ends 3 residues before the CDR3 terminus; that terminus is restored from the germline J gene. The chain employs TRBV12-3 or TRBV12-4 and TRBJ2-2; tentative D call: TRBD1 (5 bases). Trimming cost V 5 bases and J 3 bases, with 13 bases left between them. CDR3 length: 15 residues. CDR3 region: CASSPPQAYTGELFF. Partial CDR3 DNA: TGTGCCAGCAGTCCCCCACAGGCGTACACCGGGGAG.

This clone is deemed medium-sized by its frequency. With the read ending 3 residues before the CDR3 end, the germline J gene is used to fill in that end. The chain recombines TRBV18 with TRBJ2-5; 7 positions match TRBD2. Losses at the gene ends were 6 bases for V and 2 bases for J; bases not matched to a gene: 12. Germline CDR1 reads KGHSH; CDR2 reads LQKENI. This CDR3 has 16 amino acids. The CDR3 reads CASSPTNQGGQETQYF. The sequenced part of the CDR3 DNA is TGTGCCAGCTCTCCAACGAACCAGGGAGGGCAAGAGACC.

As for this clone: The read falls 3 residues short of the CDR3 end, and the missing part is taken from the germline J gene. The genes are TRBV6-2 or TRBV6-3 and TRBJ2-2; 8 positions match TRBD1. CDR1 MNHEY and CDR2 SVGEGT come from the germline V gene. The junction had 8 bases not matched to a gene; V was cut back by 2 bases and J by 3 bases. The CDR3 has 17 residues. CDR3 region: CASSYRAGGGYTGELFF. The sequenced part of the CDR3 DNA is TGTGCCAGCAGTTACCGCGCAGGGGGCGGATACACCGGGGAG.

A note on this clone: The DNA ends 3 residues before the CDR3 does, and the rest of the CDR3 is filled in from the germline J gene. V and J are TRBV5-1 and TRBJ2-5; D not certain. Germline CDR1 SGHRS, CDR2 YFSETQ. The CDR3 length is 13 residues. V lost 1 base and J lost 5, with 9 bases in between. The sequenced part of the CDR3 DNA is TGCGCCAGCAGCTTGCTCTCTCTGGAGACC. Its protein product is CASSLLSLET. From start to end, the CDR3 is CASSLLSLETQYF.

For this clone: The read ends 3 residues early relative to the CDR3; the germline J gene fills the gap. This chain connects TRBV20-1 to TRBJ2-7; 7 bases match TRBD2. The germline gives CDR1 DFQATT, CDR2 SNEGSKA (reference sequence). The CDR3 covers 15 residues. V shed 0 bases and J 3 bases; nucleotides not matched to a gene: 8. The DNA read from the CDR3 is TGCAGTGCTAGAGACCCCTCGGGCGGGAGCTACGAG. Translated, it gives CSARDPSGGSYE. The whole CDR3 region reads CSARDPSGGSYEQYF.

On this clone itself: With the read ending 3 residues before the CDR3 end, the germline J gene is used to fill in that end. The chain is built from TRBV19 and TRBJ1-1, with TRBD1 matching over 7 bases. J lost 5 bases, V lost 5 bases, and 5 bases had no gene match. Germline V lookup: CDR1 LNHDA, CDR2 SQIVND (reference sequence). CDR3 length: 13 residues. CDR3 in amino acids: CASSSNRGTEAFF. The sequenced CDR3 bases are TGTGCCAGTAGTTCCAACAGGGGTACTGAA.

A note on this clone: The sequenced fragment ends 3 residues before the CDR3 boundary, so the rest is inferred from the germline J gene. The gene calls are TRBV7-3 and TRBJ2-7; 7 bases align to TRBD1. Looked up from germline, CDR1 is SGHTA and CDR2 is FQGTGA. The CDR3 contains 13 residues. V was pared by 2 bases and J by 5 bases, with 3 bases of the junction left unmatched. CDR3 bases read: TGTGCCAGCAGCTTACGACAGGGCGACGAG. The encoded protein is CASSLRQGDE. The complete CDR3 sequence is CASSLRQGDEQYF.

Judged by frequency, this clone is medium-sized. Read coverage stops 3 residues before the CDR3 terminus; the germline J gene supplies the remainder. The chain uses TRBV5-1 and TRBJ1-5; the match to TRBD1 covers 7 bases. The CDR3 extends over 21 amino acids. The germline V gene encodes CDR1 SGHRS and CDR2 YFSETQ. V dropped 1 base and J dropped 0; count of bases not matched to a gene: 19. The CDR3 protein is CASSLRLGQNFRTGSNQPQHF. CDR3 bases read: TGCGCCAGCAGCTTGCGCCTGGGACAGAACTTTAGAACGGGTAGCAATCAGCCC.

As to this clone: The read gets to within 3 residues of the CDR3 end, and the germline J gene fills in the rest. The chain has TRBV20-1 and TRBJ2-7; TRBD2 agrees at 8 bases. This CDR3 has 15 amino acids. Germline loops: CDR1 DFQATT, CDR2 SNEGSKA (reference sequence). V was clipped by 1 base and J by 1 base; unmatched bases: 6. The DNA read from the CDR3 is TGCAGTGCTAGAGTGCCCGGGACTAGTTCCTACGAG. It codes for CSARVPGTSSYE. The entire CDR3 protein reads CSARVPGTSSYEQYF.

Points on this clone: The read falls 3 residues short of the CDR3 end, and the missing part is taken from the germline J gene. The chain couples TRBV5-1 to TRBJ2-5; 15 positions agree with TRBD2. V shed 4 bases and J 2 bases; nucleotides not matched to a gene: 3. Germline V lookup: CDR1 SGHRS, CDR2 YFSETQ. The CDR3 covers 16 residues. The CDR3 DNA, read in part, is TGCGCCAGCAGCGGCGGACTAGCGGGGGGGCAAGAGACC. It yields the protein CASSGGLAGGQET. The CDR3 in full is CASSGGLAGGQETQYF.

Note on this clone: Read sequence stops 3 residues before the CDR3 end, and the germline J gene provides the missing end. The chain couples TRBV5-1 to TRBJ2-7; 7 bases map to TRBD2. V gave up 3 bases and J gave up 0 bases; unmatched junction bases: 3. This CDR3 spans 14 amino acids. Per the germline V gene, CDR1 is SGHRS and CDR2 is YFSETQ. CDR3 DNA (partial): TGCGCCAGCAGCTCCCGGGACTACTCCTACGAG. Translation: CASSSRDYSYE. The full CDR3 protein reads CASSSRDYSYEQYF.

Notes on this clone: One junction end does not reproduce the germline sequence, and a read error may be involved. The read halts 3 residues ahead of the CDR3 end, with the missing end drawn from the germline J gene. The chain joins TRBV10-3 to TRBJ2-3; 10 nucleotides line up with TRBD1. The germline V gene has CDR1 ENHRY and CDR2 SYGVKD. The CDR3 extends over 16 amino acids. Partial CDR3 DNA: TGTGCCATCCGCGGGACAGGGGACGTTAGCACAGGTACG. This encodes CAIRGTGDVSTGT. From start to end, the CDR3 is CAIRGTGDVSTGTQYF.